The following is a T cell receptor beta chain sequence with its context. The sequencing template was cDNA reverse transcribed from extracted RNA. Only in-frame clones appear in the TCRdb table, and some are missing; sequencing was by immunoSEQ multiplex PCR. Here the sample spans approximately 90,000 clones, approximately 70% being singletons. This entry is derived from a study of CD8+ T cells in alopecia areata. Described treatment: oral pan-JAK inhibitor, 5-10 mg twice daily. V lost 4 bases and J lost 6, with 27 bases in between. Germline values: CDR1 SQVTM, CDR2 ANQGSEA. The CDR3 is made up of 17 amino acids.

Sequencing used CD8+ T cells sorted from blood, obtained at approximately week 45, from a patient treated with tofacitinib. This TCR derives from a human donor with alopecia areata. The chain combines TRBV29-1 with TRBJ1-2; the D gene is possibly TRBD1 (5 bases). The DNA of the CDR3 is TGCAGCGTTGTAAGCCGCCTGAGACAGCCAAACGGGGATGGCTACACCTTC. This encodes CSVVSRLRQPNGDGYTF.